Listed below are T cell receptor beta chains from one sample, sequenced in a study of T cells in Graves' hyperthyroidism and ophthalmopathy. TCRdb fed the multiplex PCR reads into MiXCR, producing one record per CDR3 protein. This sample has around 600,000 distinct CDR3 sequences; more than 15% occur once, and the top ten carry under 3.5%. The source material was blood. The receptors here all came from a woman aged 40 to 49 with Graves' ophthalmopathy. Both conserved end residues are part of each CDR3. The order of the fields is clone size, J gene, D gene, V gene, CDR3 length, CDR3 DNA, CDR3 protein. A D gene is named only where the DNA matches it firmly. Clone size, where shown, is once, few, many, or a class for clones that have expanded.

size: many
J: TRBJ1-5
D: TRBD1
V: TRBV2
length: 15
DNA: TGTGCCAGCAGTGCGGGGACAGGGGGCGGTCAGCCCCAGCATTTT
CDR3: CASSAGTGGGQPQHF

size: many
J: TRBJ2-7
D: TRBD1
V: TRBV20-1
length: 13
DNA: TGCAGTGCTAGAGAAGCGACAGGGTTAAAGCAGTACTTC
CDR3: CSAREATGLKQYF

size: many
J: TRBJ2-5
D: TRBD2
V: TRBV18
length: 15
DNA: TGTGCCAGCTCAGGCGGGGGAATAATCCAAGAGACCCAGTACTTC
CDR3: CASSGGGIIQETQYF

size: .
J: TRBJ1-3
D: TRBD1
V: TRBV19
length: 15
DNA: TGTGCCAGTAGCAGGGGGTATGGCGAAGGAAACACCATATATTTT
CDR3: CASSRGYGEGNTIYF

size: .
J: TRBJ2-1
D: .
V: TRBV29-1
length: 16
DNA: TGCAGCGTCCTCTACCAGCCCCCCTCGGTTTACAATGAGCAGTTCTTC
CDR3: CSVLYQPPSVYNEQFF

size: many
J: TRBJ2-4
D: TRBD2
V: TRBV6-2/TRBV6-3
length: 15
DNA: TGTGCCAGCAGCTCTCGGGGGGAGGCCAAAAACATTCAGTACTTC
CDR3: CASSSRGEAKNIQYF

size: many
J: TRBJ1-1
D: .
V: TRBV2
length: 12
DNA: TGTGCCAGCAGTGAAGGGGTGGCTGAAGCTTTCTTT
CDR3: CASSEGVAEAFF

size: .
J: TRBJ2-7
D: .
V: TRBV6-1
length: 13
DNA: TGTGCCAGCAGCTCGACCTATTCCTACGAGCAGTACTTC
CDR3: CASSSTYSYEQYF

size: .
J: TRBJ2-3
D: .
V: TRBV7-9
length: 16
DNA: TGTGCCAGCAGCTTAGGCTTGCGGGGGCAGAGAGATATGCAGTATTTT
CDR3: CASSLGLRGQRDMQYF

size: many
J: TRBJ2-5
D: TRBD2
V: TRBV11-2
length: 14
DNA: TGTGCCAGCAGCTCCGGTAGCGGGAGGGAGACCCAGTACTTC
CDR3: CASSSGSGRETQYF

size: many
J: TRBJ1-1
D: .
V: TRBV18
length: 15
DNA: TGTGCCAGCTCCCCCCAACCAGGGCCGGACACTGAAGCTTTCTTT
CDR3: CASSPQPGPDTEAFF

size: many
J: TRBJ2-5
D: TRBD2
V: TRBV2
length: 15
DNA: TGTGCCAGCACCCGGGGGGGGGGCAGTACTGAGACCCAGTACTTC
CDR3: CASTRGGGSTETQYF

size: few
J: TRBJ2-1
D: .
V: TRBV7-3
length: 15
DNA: TGTGCCAGCAGCAGACTACCCGGGACCCTCAATGAGCAGTTCTTC
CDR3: CASSRLPGTLNEQFF

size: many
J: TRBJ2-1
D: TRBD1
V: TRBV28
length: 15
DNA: TGTGCCAGCAGGGTACCGGGACAGGGGCCTCGTGAGCAGTTCTTC
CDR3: CASRVPGQGPREQFF

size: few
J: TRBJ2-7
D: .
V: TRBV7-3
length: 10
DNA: TGTGCCAGCAGCTTACCAGAGCAGTACTTC
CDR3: CASSLPEQYF

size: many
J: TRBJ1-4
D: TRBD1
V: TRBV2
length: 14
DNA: TGTGCCAGCTCTGCGGGACAGACTAATGAAAAACTGTTTTTT
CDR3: CASSAGQTNEKLFF

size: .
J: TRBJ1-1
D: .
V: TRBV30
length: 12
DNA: TGTGCCTGGGCACGGCAGAACACTGAAGCTTTCTTT
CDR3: CAWARQNTEAFF

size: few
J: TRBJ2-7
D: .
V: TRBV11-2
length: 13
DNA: TGTGCCAGCAGCCCCCGACACTACTACGAGCAGTACTTC
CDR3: CASSPRHYYEQYF

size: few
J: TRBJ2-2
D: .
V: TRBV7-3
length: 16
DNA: TGTGCCAGCAGCTCACCGGAGGGGGCGAACACCGGGGAGCTGTTTTTT
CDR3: CASSSPEGANTGELFF

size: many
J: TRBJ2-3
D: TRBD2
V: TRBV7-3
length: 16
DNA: TGTGCCAGCAGCCCGACCACGGGACTAGGGGGAGATACGCAGTATTTT
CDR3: CASSPTTGLGGDTQYF

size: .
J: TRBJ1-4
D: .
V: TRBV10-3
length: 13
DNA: TGTGCCATCAGTGACAGGGTGAATGAAAGACTGTTTTTT
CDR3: CAISDRVNERLFF

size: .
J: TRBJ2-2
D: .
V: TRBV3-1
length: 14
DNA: TGTGCCAGCAGCCAGCCCACGAACACCGGGGAGCTGTTTTTT
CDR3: CASSQPTNTGELFF

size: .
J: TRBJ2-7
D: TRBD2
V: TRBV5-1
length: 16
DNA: TGCGCCAGCAGCTTGGCGACTAGCGGGTTTTCCTACGAGCAGTACTTC
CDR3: CASSLATSGFSYEQYF

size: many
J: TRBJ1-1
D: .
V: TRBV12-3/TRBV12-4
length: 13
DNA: TGTGCCAGCATCAAAGGGGGAAACACTGAAGCTTTCTTT
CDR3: CASIKGGNTEAFF

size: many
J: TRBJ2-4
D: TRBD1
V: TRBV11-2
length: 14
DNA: TGTGCCAGCAGCTTAGTCCTGACAGGGGACATTCAGTACTTC
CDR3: CASSLVLTGDIQYF

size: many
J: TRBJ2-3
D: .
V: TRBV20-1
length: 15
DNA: TGCAGTGCTAGAGTCCGGGAATCTAGCACAGATACGCAGTATTTT
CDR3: CSARVRESSTDTQYF

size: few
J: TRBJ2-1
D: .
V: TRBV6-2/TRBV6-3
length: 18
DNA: TGTGCCAGCAGTTACGCACCCCCCCCTTCAGGGGCGTTGAATGAGCAGTTCTTC
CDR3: CASSYAPPPSGALNEQFF

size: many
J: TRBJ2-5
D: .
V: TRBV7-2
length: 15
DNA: TGTGCCAGCAGCACCTACGGCGGTGGGGGGGAGACCCAGTACTTC
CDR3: CASSTYGGGGETQYF

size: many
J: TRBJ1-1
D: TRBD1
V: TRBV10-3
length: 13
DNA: TGTGCCACCACCGGGACAGGGAACACTGAAGCTTTCTTT
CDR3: CATTGTGNTEAFF

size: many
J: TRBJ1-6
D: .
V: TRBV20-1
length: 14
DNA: TGCAGTGCTAAAGTGGGGCAGCTAAATTCACCCCTCCACTTT
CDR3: CSAKVGQLNSPLHF

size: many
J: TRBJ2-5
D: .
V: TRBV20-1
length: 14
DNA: TGCAGTGCTAGAGATCAGGCAGCTCAAGAGACCCAGTACTTC
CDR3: CSARDQAAQETQYF

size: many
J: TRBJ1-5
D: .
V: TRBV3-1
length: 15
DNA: TGTGCCAGCAGCCCACAGGGTTCAGGCAATCAGCCCCAGCATTTT
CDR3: CASSPQGSGNQPQHF

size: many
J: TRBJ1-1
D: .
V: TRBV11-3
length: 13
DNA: TGTGCCAGCAGCTTAGAACCGAACACTGAAGCTTTCTTT
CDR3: CASSLEPNTEAFF

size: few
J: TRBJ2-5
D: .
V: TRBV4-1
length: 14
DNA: TGCGCCAGCAGCCAAGTGGGACTGCCGGAGACCCAGTACTTC
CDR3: CASSQVGLPETQYF

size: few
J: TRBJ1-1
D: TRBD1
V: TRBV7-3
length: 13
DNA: TGTGCCAGCAGCTTAAGGCAGGGGGCCCAAGCTTTCTTT
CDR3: CASSLRQGAQAFF

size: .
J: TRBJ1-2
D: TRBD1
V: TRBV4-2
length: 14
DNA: TGTGCCAGCAGCCAAGACGGACAGGCTAGGGGCTACACCTTC
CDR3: CASSQDGQARGYTF

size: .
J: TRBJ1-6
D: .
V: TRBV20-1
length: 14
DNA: TGCAGTGCTAGGGAAACAGGGAGTGTTTCACCCCTCCACTTT
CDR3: CSARETGSVSPLHF

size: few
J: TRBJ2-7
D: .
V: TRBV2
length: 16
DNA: TGTGCCAGCAGTGAAGCCCCCACGCAAATACTCTACGAGCAGTACTTC
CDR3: CASSEAPTQILYEQYF